The 23 T cell receptor beta chains below were found in one sample sequenced in a study of CD8+ T cells in alopecia areata. Sample treatment: oral pan-JAK inhibitor, 5-10 mg twice daily. Extraction of RNA preceded its reverse transcription into cDNA, which served as the sequencing template. Assay used: immunoSEQ multiplex PCR; TCRdb lists only in-frame clones, some missing. Counted here are hundreds of thousands of clones, more than 45% occurring once; the ten biggest clones make up over 1.5%. Here the sequenced sample was CD4+ T cells sorted from blood, taken at week 24, from a patient treated with tofacitinib. These receptor sequences come from a human donor with alopecia areata.

The chain combines TRBV30 with TRBJ1-2; perhaps TRBD1 as D (6 bases). This CDR3 spans 13 amino acids. CDR1 and CDR2 from the germline V gene are GTSNPN and SVGIG (reference sequence). The V end lost 8 bases, the J end lost 6 bases, and 19 bases lay between the germline ends. CDR3 loop: CALQPGVRDGYTF. The CDR3 DNA reads as TGTGCCCTACAGCCAGGGGTGAGGGATGGCTACACCTTC.

This clone turned up a few times. The rearrangement joins TRBV29-1 to TRBJ1-5, with 7 bases that match TRBD1. Germline trimming cut 6 bases from V and 5 bases from J; bases unmatched to any gene: 7. The CDR3 runs 13 residues. Germline V gene sequence: CDR1 SQVTM, CDR2 ANQGSEA. The CDR3 DNA sequence: TGCAGCGTGCAGGGGGGCTCGGATCAGCCCCAGCATTTT. Its translation is CSVQGGSDQPQHF.

The V and J genes are TRBV6-5 and TRBJ1-2; a weak D match, TRBD1 (6 bases). This CDR3 has 14 residues. Germline assignment: CDR1 MNHEY and CDR2 SVGAGI. V lost 6 bases and J 4 bases, leaving 15 bases between the germline ends. In DNA form, the CDR3 reads TGTGCCAGCAGCACCACAGGGAGCCTCTATGGCTACACCTTC. Amino acids: CASSTTGSLYGYTF.

The chain links TRBV4-1 to TRBJ2-1; TRBD2 might be the D (6 bases). This CDR3 spans 17 amino acids. The V end lost 4 bases, the J end lost 1 base, and 17 bases lay between the germline ends. The germline CDR1 and CDR2 sequences are MGHRA and YSYEKL. The CDR3, as DNA: TGCGCCAGCAGCCCTTTTGGGAGCGGGCCTTCCTACAATGAGCAGTTCTTC. Amino acids: CASSPFGSGPSYNEQFF.

The chain is built from TRBV15 and TRBJ2-2, with D possibly being TRBD1 (6 bases). Deletions cut 4 bases from V and 4 bases from J, with 10 bases between. Germline assignment: CDR1 LNHNV and CDR2 YYDKDF (reference sequence). The CDR3 covers 14 residues. The CDR3 spells CATSNRAGTGELFF. In DNA form, the CDR3 reads TGTGCCACCAGCAACAGGGCGGGCACCGGGGAGCTGTTTTTT.

The rearrangement joins TRBV9 to TRBJ2-7; 7 bases map to TRBD1. Germline CDR1 SGDLS, CDR2 YYNGEE. Trimming removed 3 bases from V and 3 bases from J; junction bases left unmatched: 24. The CDR3 contains 20 residues. CDR3 loop: CASSARRGTDSYPARYEQYF. In DNA form, the CDR3 reads TGTGCCAGCAGCGCGCGCCGTGGGACAGACTCCTACCCTGCCCGCTACGAGCAGTACTTC. Complete variable domain (other parts from reference TRBV9 and TRBJ2-7): DSGVTQTPKHLITATGQRVTLRCSPRSGDLSVYWYQQSLDQGLQFLIQYYNGEERAKGNILERFSAQQFPDLHSELNLSSLELGDSALYFCASSARRGTDSYPARYEQYFGPGTRLTVT.

This clone has a handful of counts. The rearrangement joins TRBV7-9 to TRBJ1-4, with D uncertain. In germline, CDR1 is SEHNR, CDR2 FQNEAQ (reference sequence). The CDR3 is 15 residues long. Deletions cut 3 bases from V and 2 bases from J, with 10 bases between. The CDR3 sequence is CASSFKRQTNEKLFF. The DNA for the CDR3 is TGTGCCAGCAGCTTTAAGAGGCAGACTAATGAAAAACTGTTTTTT.

The CDR3 sequence: CASSWGSNQPQHF. The CDR3 coding sequence is TGCGCCAGCAGCTGGGGCAGCAATCAGCCCCAGCATTTT. The V call is TRBV5-1, the J call TRBJ1-5, with a possible D match to TRBD1 (5 bases). Germline CDR1 reads SGHRS; CDR2 reads YFSETQ. The CDR3 sequence is 13 residues long. Trimming shortened V by 3 bases and J by 1 base, and 5 bases separated the two germline ends.

The chain combines TRBV9 with TRBJ2-5, with no clear D. The V gene lost 4 bases and the J gene lost 2 bases, with 18 bases spanning the gap. The CDR3 is 16 amino acids. The germline V gene encodes CDR1 SGDLS and CDR2 YYNGEE. The CDR3 bases are TGTGCCAGCAGCTCCTATCTCACTACCCCACAAGAGACCCAGTACTTC. This gives the protein CASSSYLTTPQETQYF. Based on the CDR3 plus reference TRBV9 and TRBJ2-5, the full variable domain is DSGVTQTPKHLITATGQRVTLRCSPRSGDLSVYWYQQSLDQGLQFLIQYYNGEERAKGNILERFSAQQFPDLHSELNLSSLELGDSALYFCASSSYLTTPQETQYFGPGTRLLVL.

For this clone: The identical CDR3 is also encoded by other nucleotide sequences in the sample. V and J are TRBV9 and TRBJ2-3, with TRBD1 as a possible D gene (5 bases). Germline V gives CDR1 SGDLS, CDR2 YYNGEE. V was trimmed by 0 bases and J by 0 bases, leaving 8 bases between them. The CDR3 is 15 amino acids. CDR3 sequence: CASSVVGASTDTQYF. CDR3 sequence (DNA): TGTGCCAGCAGCGTAGTAGGGGCAAGCACAGATACGCAGTATTTT.

A single count supports this clone. The chain combines TRBV29-1 with TRBJ1-1, with D unclear. The ends were cut back, 5 bases at V and 3 bases at J, with 13 bases in the middle. CDR3 length: 13 residues. Germline loops: CDR1 SQVTM, CDR2 ANQGSEA. Here the CDR3 reads CSVTVDYDTEAFF. CDR3 nucleotides: TGCAGCGTTACGGTCGACTACGACACTGAAGCTTTCTTT.

The rearrangement links TRBV25-1 to TRBJ1-2; D might be TRBD1 (5 bases). Between the trimmed V and J ends, which lost 1 base and 1 base, there was a span of 19 bases. There are 18 residues in the CDR3. The germline CDR1 and CDR2 sequences are MGHDK and SYGVNS. For the CDR3, the DNA is TGTGCCAGCAGTGAATTAGCGTCAGGGACGGAGGGTAACTATGGCTACACCTTC. This encodes CASSELASGTEGNYGYTF.

The chain links TRBV28 to TRBJ2-7, with D unresolved. The CDR3 has 11 residues. Germline V CDR1 and CDR2: MDHEN, SYDVKM. V was cut by 6 bases and J by 3 bases, with 6 bases left in between. In DNA form, the CDR3 reads TGTGCCAGCAGCTTCCACTACGAGCAGTACTTC. Its protein is CASSFHYEQYF.

The chain is built from TRBV6-5 and TRBJ2-5; D is tentatively TRBD1 or TRBD2 (6 bases each). This CDR3 spans 13 amino acids. The germline V and J ends were trimmed by 2 bases and 5 bases, with 9 bases remaining between them. CDR1 MNHEY and CDR2 SVGAGI come from the germline V gene. The CDR3 DNA sequence: TGTGCCAGCAGTTACACAGGGAGGGAGACCCAGTACTTC. Its protein is CASSYTGRETQYF.

This chain links TRBV4-1 with TRBJ2-6; 7 nucleotides agree with TRBD1. Germline CDR1 MGHRA, CDR2 YSYEKL. The length of the CDR3 is 19 residues. V trimming: 1 base; J trimming: 3 bases; junction bases outside the gene matches: 12. The CDR3 region is CASSQGPGQPIFGANVLTF. Here the CDR3 DNA reads TGCGCCAGCAGCCAAGGCCCGGGACAGCCGATTTTTGGGGCCAACGTCCTGACTTTC.

The chain employs TRBV18 and TRBJ2-5; D not certain. Germline CDR1 and CDR2: KGHSH and LQKENI. The ends were cut back, 3 bases at V and 1 base at J, with 9 bases in the middle. The CDR3 length is 14 residues. The CDR3 DNA follows: TGTGCCAGCTCACCCACGGGTTCCCAAGAGACCCAGTACTTC. Its translation: CASSPTGSQETQYF.

The gene calls are TRBV29-1 and TRBJ2-2; 9 bases map to TRBD1. This CDR3 contains 13 residues. Germline loops: CDR1 SQVTM, CDR2 ANQGSEA. Trimming removed 7 bases from V and 7 bases from J; junction bases left unmatched: 7. The DNA for the CDR3 is TGCAGCGGCCTAGGACAGGGGAGCGGGGAGCTGTTTTTT. It yields the protein CSGLGQGSGELFF.

The V and J genes are TRBV20-1 and TRBJ1-2; no firm D call. Trimming took 5 bases from V and 2 from J, leaving 3 bases between them. Looked up from germline, CDR1 is DFQATT and CDR2 is SNEGSKA (reference sequence). The CDR3 is made up of 10 amino acids. The CDR3 loop is CSASNYGYTF. The DNA for the CDR3 is TGCAGTGCTTCGAACTATGGCTACACCTTC.

This chain connects TRBV2 to TRBJ1-1; 7 nucleotides agree with TRBD1. CDR3 length equals 13 residues. V was clipped by 7 bases and J by 7 bases; unmatched bases: 9. Looked up from germline, CDR1 is SNHLY and CDR2 is FYNNEI. In DNA form, the CDR3 reads TGTGCCAGCAACGTACAGGGGAATCTTGAAGCTTTCTTT. It yields the protein CASNVQGNLEAFF.

There are a few counts of this clone. This chain joins TRBV18 and TRBJ2-6; tentative D call: TRBD2 (6 bases). The CDR3 is made up of 17 amino acids. Deletions cut 3 bases from V and 0 bases from J, with 12 bases between. Per germline, CDR1 KGHSH and CDR2 LQKENI. CDR3 sequence: CASSPAGPDSGANVLTF. Here the CDR3 DNA reads TGTGCCAGCTCACCGGCGGGGCCCGACTCTGGGGCCAACGTCCTGACTTTC.

This clone was seen a single time. This rearrangement joins TRBV5-1 to TRBJ2-3; 11 bases agree with TRBD2. Germline V lookup: CDR1 SGHRS, CDR2 YFSETQ. The length of the CDR3 is 17 residues. The trim removed 4 bases at V and 6 bases at J, leaving 13 bases unmatched. The CDR3, as DNA: TGCGCCAGCAGCCCCACGCCCCTAGCGGGGGGAAGGGATACGCAGTATTTT. The encoded protein is CASSPTPLAGGRDTQYF.

This chain uses TRBV4-2 with TRBJ1-6, with TRBD1 as a possible D gene (5 bases). This CDR3 is built from 14 residues. Trimming removed 0 bases at V and 8 bases at J, with 8 bases between. The germline V gene has CDR1 LGHNA and CDR2 YNFKEQ. This CDR3 is CASSQEAGDSPLHF. CDR3 bases: TGTGCCAGCAGCCAAGAAGCGGGGGATTCACCCCTCCACTTT.

This clone came up once. CDR3 DNA: TGTGCCAGCAGTGGTGGAGGGGCTGGGGCCAACGTCCTGACTTTC. It encodes CASSGGGAGANVLTF. The chain employs TRBV6-5 and TRBJ2-6, with D maybe TRBD2 (6 bases). V was trimmed by 5 bases and J by 2 bases, leaving 10 bases between them. The CDR3 consists of 15 residues. CDR1 and CDR2 from the germline V gene are MNHEY and SVGAGI.